These T cell receptor beta chains were read from a single sample in a study of blood T cell repertoires in COVID-19. The repertoire was sequenced with immunoSEQ multiplex PCR; TCRdb's copy has only in-frame clones and lacks some. The top ten clones hold 32% of a sample with around 100,000 clones, roughly nine tenths of them seen once. Source material: peripheral blood. Every receptor here comes from a woman of 80 years or more with acute or convalescent COVID-19. Each CDR3 is given with its conserved first and last residue. A D gene is named only where the DNA matches it firmly. A clone size is listed for some rows: how often the clone was seen (once, few, many), or a class if it is expanded.

J | V | length | size | D | DNA | CDR3
TRBJ1-1 | TRBV20-1 | 12 | - | - | TGCAGTGCTAGTTCGGAGAGGGCTAAGGCTTTCTTT | CSASSERAKAFF
TRBJ1-5 | TRBV18 | 14 | - | TRBD1 | TGTGCCAGCTCACCAACAGGGGGCGGTCAGCCCCAGCATTTT | CASSPTGGGQPQHF
TRBJ2-5 | TRBV27 | 15 | - | TRBD1 | TGTGCCAGCCAAGCGACAGGGCCGAAGGGCGAGACCCAGTACTTC | CASQATGPKGETQYF
TRBJ2-5 | TRBV5-5 | 17 | - | TRBD2 | TGTGCCAGCAGCCCGCGACTAGCGGGGGGGCCATGGGAGACCCAGTACTTC | CASSPRLAGGPWETQYF
TRBJ1-2 | TRBV19 | 13 | few | - | TGTGCCAGTAGCGTCGGGGGAAGCTATGGCTACACCTTC | CASSVGGSYGYTF
TRBJ1-3 | TRBV7-2 | 15 | - | TRBD1 | TGTGCCAGCAGCTTCGGACAGGGAATAGGAAACACCATATATTTT | CASSFGQGIGNTIYF
TRBJ2-7 | TRBV24-1 | 14 | - | - | TGTGCCACCAGTATTATGAGGGAATACTACGAGCAGTACTTC | CATSIMREYYEQYF
TRBJ1-1 | TRBV28 | 14 | - | - | TGTGCCAGCAGTCCCCGCGGGGGGTGGACTGAAGCTTTCTTT | CASSPRGGWTEAFF
TRBJ2-7 | TRBV19 | 14 | few | - | TGTGCCAGTAGTATACGTCAGGGGGGCTACGAGCAGTACTTC | CASSIRQGGYEQYF
TRBJ2-1 | TRBV3-1/TRBV3-2 | 12 | - | - | TGTGCCAGCAGCCCCCGGGTTGGACTTCAGTTCTTC | CASSPRVGLQFF
TRBJ1-1 | TRBV18 | 13 | - | TRBD1 | TGTGCCAGCTCACCCGGGACAGCCGGTGAAGCTTTCTTT | CASSPGTAGEAFF
TRBJ1-5 | TRBV4-1 | 16 | - | TRBD1 | TGCGCCAGCAGCCAGGCGGAACAGGGGGCTTATCAGCCCCAGCATTTT | CASSQAEQGAYQPQHF
TRBJ2-7 | TRBV7-9 | 14 | few | - | TGTGCCAGCAGCATGACAGGGAGGTCCTACGAGCAGTACTTC | CASSMTGRSYEQYF
TRBJ2-3 | TRBV24-1 | 14 | - | - | TGTGCCACCAGTGATGCGGGGTTCACAGATACGCAGTATTTT | CATSDAGFTDTQYF
TRBJ2-1 | TRBV10-3 | 18 | - | TRBD1 | TGTGCCATCAGTGGGACAGGGGGGTCTAGCAGGGCCTACAATGAGCAGTTCTTC | CAISGTGGSSRAYNEQFF
TRBJ1-4 | TRBV28 | 15 | - | TRBD1 | TGTGCCAGCAGTTTATCCGGGACAGGGAATGAAAAACTGTTTTTT | CASSLSGTGNEKLFF
TRBJ1-1 | TRBV5-1 | 14 | once | - | TGCGCCAGCAGCCTAGGGCGGGGGCCGTTGGGGGCTTTCTTT | CASSLGRGPLGAFF
TRBJ2-2 | TRBV6-6 | 14 | few | - | TGTGCCAGCAGTTACGCGGGGTCCCCCGGGGAGCTGTTTTTT | CASSYAGSPGELFF
TRBJ1-1 | TRBV13 | 15 | once | TRBD1 | TGTGCCAGCAGCCGACAGGGACTGGTCGGTCGTGAAGCTTTCTTT | CASSRQGLVGREAFF
TRBJ2-7 | TRBV20-1 | 11 | - | - | TGCAGTGCTAACAGGGAGGGAGAGCAGTACTTC | CSANREGEQYF
TRBJ2-3 | TRBV29-1 | 14 | - | - | TGCAGCGTTGAGGGGGCAGGCAGCACAGATACGCAGTATTTT | CSVEGAGSTDTQYF
TRBJ1-3 | TRBV3-1/TRBV3-2 | 12 | - | - | TGTGCCAGCAGCCAAGTAGGGGACACCATATATTTT | CASSQVGDTIYF
TRBJ2-2 | TRBV28 | 14 | - | TRBD2 | TGTGCCAGCAGTTTAGGTAGCGGGACCGGGGAGCTGTTTTTT | CASSLGSGTGELFF
TRBJ1-2 | TRBV28 | 15 | - | - | TGTGCCAGCAGTCCCGGTGTGAGGGATTTTGGTGGCTACACCTTC | CASSPGVRDFGGYTF
TRBJ2-1 | TRBV29-1 | 18 | - | TRBD1 | TGCAGCCTGCTAAACCCCCGGACAGGGTTATCTCTTAGCAATGAGCAGTTCTTC | CSLLNPRTGLSLSNEQFF
TRBJ2-1 | TRBV27 | 15 | - | TRBD1 | TGTGCCAGCAGCCTATGGGGGACAGCAAACAATGAGCAGTTCTTC | CASSLWGTANNEQFF
TRBJ1-5 | TRBV6-5 | 14 | once | - | TGTGCCAGCAGTTCCTTGCAGGGCGACCAGCCCCAGCATTTT | CASSSLQGDQPQHF
TRBJ1-2 | TRBV10-3 | 17 | - | TRBD1 | TGTGCCATCAGTGAGTCGGGACAGGGATCCCTTAACTATGGCTACACCTTC | CAISESGQGSLNYGYTF
TRBJ1-2 | TRBV25-1 | 13 | - | - | TGTGCCAGCAGTGATAAATTTGGCAATGGCTACACCTTC | CASSDKFGNGYTF
TRBJ2-5 | TRBV6-5 | 14 | - | - | TGTGCCAGCAGTTGGTGGGGGCCCCAAGAGACCCAGTACTTC | CASSWWGPQETQYF
TRBJ2-5 | TRBV5-1 | 15 | - | TRBD2 | TGCGCCAGCAGCTCGGGACTAGCGGGACAAGAGACCCAGTACTTC | CASSSGLAGQETQYF
TRBJ1-4 | TRBV4-1 | 17 | - | TRBD1 | TGCGCCAGCAGCCAAACCTGGCCGGGACAGGGGTTCGAAAAACTGTTTTTT | CASSQTWPGQGFEKLFF
TRBJ2-7 | TRBV5-1 | 13 | - | TRBD1 | TGCGCCAGCAGCTTGGGGGACAGGGGTGAGCAGTACTTC | CASSLGDRGEQYF
TRBJ1-3 | TRBV5-1 | 15 | - | TRBD1 | TGCGCCAGCAGCTTTAGGGGGCAGGATGGAAACACCATATATTTT | CASSFRGQDGNTIYF
TRBJ2-2 | TRBV7-8 | 18 | once | TRBD1 | TGTGCCAGCAGCTTAGAGACCGGGACAGGGGGCAGGACCGGGGAGCTGTTTTTT | CASSLETGTGGRTGELFF
TRBJ2-1 | TRBV12-3/TRBV12-4 | 13 | - | - | TGTGCCAGCAGTTTGGCAGGGGTGAATGAGCAGTTCTTC | CASSLAGVNEQFF
TRBJ2-5 | TRBV5-4 | 15 | - | TRBD1 | TGTGCCAGCAGCTGGACGGACAGGGTAGAAGAGACCCAGTACTTC | CASSWTDRVEETQYF
TRBJ2-1 | TRBV10-3 | 16 | - | TRBD2 | TGTGCCATCAGTGATTTTAGCGGGGGGTCCTACAATGAGCAGTTCTTC | CAISDFSGGSYNEQFF
TRBJ1-2 | TRBV14 | 12 | - | - | TGTGCCAGCAGCCCTCAGGGGTATGGCTACACCTTC | CASSPQGYGYTF
TRBJ1-3 | TRBV19 | 15 | - | - | TGTGCCAGTAGTAGCACGTGGGCAGGAGGAAACACCATATATTTT | CASSSTWAGGNTIYF
TRBJ2-3 | TRBV5-1 | 15 | - | TRBD2 | TGCGCCAGCAGCTTGTCTAGCGGGGGCACAGATACGCAGTATTTT | CASSLSSGGTDTQYF
TRBJ2-2 | TRBV4-3 | 16 | - | TRBD2 | TGCGCCAGCAGCCTTAAGCGGGGGGCCTACACCGGGGAGCTGTTTTTT | CASSLKRGAYTGELFF
TRBJ1-4 | TRBV10-3 | 14 | - | TRBD1 | TGTGCCATCAGTGAGACAGGGGCCGATGAAAAACTGTTTTTT | CAISETGADEKLFF
TRBJ1-2 | TRBV19 | 15 | - | - | TGTGCCAGTAGTATACAGAGAGGACAATCCGGTGGCTACACCTTC | CASSIQRGQSGGYTF
TRBJ2-5 | TRBV27 | 13 | - | - | TGTGCCAGTTTCGCCCAGGAGGCAGAGACCCAGTACTTC | CASFAQEAETQYF
TRBJ1-6 | TRBV19 | 12 | - | TRBD1 | TGTGCCAGTCGGGACAGACGGTCACCCCTCCACTTT | CASRDRRSPLHF
TRBJ2-5 | TRBV28 | 14 | once | TRBD2 | TGTGCCAGCAGTCTGCGGGGGAGCCAAGAGACCCAGTACTTC | CASSLRGSQETQYF
TRBJ2-5 | TRBV5-1 | 15 | - | TRBD1 | TGCGCCAGCAGCTTTTGGCAGGGGGCGGAAGAGACCCAGTACTTC | CASSFWQGAEETQYF
TRBJ2-3 | TRBV7-9 | 17 | - | - | TGTGCCAGCAGCTTAGCGGGGGAGGACTACTACACAGATACGCAGTATTTT | CASSLAGEDYYTDTQYF
TRBJ1-1 | TRBV5-4 | 13 | - | - | TGTGCCAGCGGAAGCGGGCTGTCTTCTGAAGCTTTCTTT | CASGSGLSSEAFF
TRBJ2-2 | TRBV3-1/TRBV3-2 | 14 | - | - | TGTGCCACGGGCGACAGGGCGGGGACCGGGGAGCTGTTTTTT | CATGDRAGTGELFF
TRBJ2-7 | TRBV28 | 15 | - | - | TGTGCCAGCAGCCCCTCTGGGGCCTTCCCCTACGAGCAGTACTTC | CASSPSGAFPYEQYF
TRBJ1-1 | TRBV19 | 14 | - | - | TGTGCCAGTAGTATTAACAGGGCGAGAACTGAAGCTTTCTTT | CASSINRARTEAFF
TRBJ2-1 | TRBV6-6 | 13 | - | - | TGTGCCAGCAGTTACTCGTGGCAGAATGAGCAGTTCTTC | CASSYSWQNEQFF
TRBJ1-6 | TRBV6-5 | 14 | once | - | TGTGCCAGCAGCCTTGAAAGGACAGCCCAATCCCTCCACTTT | CASSLERTAQSLHF
TRBJ1-1 | TRBV29-1 | 14 | - | TRBD1 | TGCAGCGTGGTAACAGGGGGTTGGGACACTGAAGCTTTCTTT | CSVVTGGWDTEAFF
TRBJ1-2 | TRBV7-8 | 14 | - | - | TGTGCCAGCAGCTTAGGGACTGCTGATATGCGCTACACCTTC | CASSLGTADMRYTF
TRBJ1-4 | TRBV29-1 | 16 | - | TRBD1 | TGCAGCGTGGTGACAGGGATTCTTCCAACTAATGAAAAACTGTTTTTT | CSVVTGILPTNEKLFF
TRBJ1-2 | TRBV4-2 | 17 | - | - | TGTGCCAGCAGCCAAGATTGGGCGGCAGGGGCATATGAAGGCTACACCTTC | CASSQDWAAGAYEGYTF
TRBJ1-1 | TRBV6-2/TRBV6-3 | 13 | - | - | TGTGCCAGCAGTCCCACAGGGTACACTGAAGCTTTCTTT | CASSPTGYTEAFF